This TCR beta chain was captured in a study of T cells in Graves' hyperthyroidism and ophthalmopathy. Study outcomes and limitations: Stable hyperthyroidism was told apart from ophthalmopathy by a model built on 13 V-J features.

It was RNA transcripts that yielded the amplified TCR beta CDR3 regions. Using the HTBI primer set, a first-round RT-PCR was run on the TCR CDR3. TCRdb re-derived calls from the multiplex PCR reads in MiXCR, one entry per CDR3 protein. The sample lists hundreds of thousands of distinct CDR3 sequences, more than 45% occurring once. Stability of Graves' hyperthyroidism was defined as absent ophthalmopathy progression within 18 months. The study enrolled patients aged 18 to 65 with newly diagnosed hyperthyroidism of under 2 months' duration. Exclusion followed for patients with uncontrolled infection, other autoimmune disease, pregnancy or lactation. Trimming took 4 bases from V and 7 from J, leaving 10 bases between them. Germline V gene lookup returns CDR1 KGHDR and CDR2 SFDVKD. The length of the CDR3 is 13 residues. Comment on this clonotype: Its antigen is undetermined.

The V and J genes are TRBV24-1 and TRBJ1-5, with D maybe TRBD1 (5 bases). The sequencing sample was made of peripheral blood or thyroid tissue (not recorded which). The origin of this receptor is a woman between 18 and 29 years old with Graves' hyperthyroidism. CDR3 nucleotide sequence: TGTGCCACCAGTGACTCACAGGACCAGCCCCAGCATTTT. Amino acid sequence: CATSDSQDQPQHF.